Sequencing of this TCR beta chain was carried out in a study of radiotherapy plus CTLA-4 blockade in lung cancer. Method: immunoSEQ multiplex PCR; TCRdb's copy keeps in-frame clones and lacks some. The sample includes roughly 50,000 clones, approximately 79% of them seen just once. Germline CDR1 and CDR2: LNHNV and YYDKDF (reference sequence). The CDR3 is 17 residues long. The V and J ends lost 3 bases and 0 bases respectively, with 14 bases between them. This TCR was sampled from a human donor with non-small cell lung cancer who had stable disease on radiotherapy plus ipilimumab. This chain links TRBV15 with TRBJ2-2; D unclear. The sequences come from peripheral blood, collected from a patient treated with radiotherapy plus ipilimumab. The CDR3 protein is CATSSLKPHANTGELFF. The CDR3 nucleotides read TGTGCCACCAGCAGCCTCAAACCGCATGCGAACACCGGGGAGCTGTTTTTT.